A selection of T cell receptor beta chains follows, all from one sample in a study of CD8+CD57+ T cells in acquired aplastic anemia. TCRdb reprocessed the reads via MiXCR and lists one record per CDR3 protein. The data contain about 240,000 distinct CDR3 sequences, around half of them seen just once; the ten biggest clones take up about 8.3%. Sequenced material: sorted CD4+, CD8+, or CD8+CD57+ T cells (not recorded which) from PBMCs. These receptors all stem from a human donor with aplastic anemia. Both conserved end residues are part of each CDR3. D genes are given only for firm matches. Not every row has a clone size; where given, it reads once, few, many or a size class.

>NA|TRBJ1-3|TRBV20-1|NA
CSARDRDTIYF
TGCAGTGCTAGAGACAGGGACACCATATATTTT
>many|TRBJ2-7|TRBV19|NA
CASSLTTGAEQYF
TGTGCCAGTAGTCTCACGACGGGGGCCGAGCAGTACTTC
>many|TRBJ2-5|TRBV6-2/TRBV6-3|NA
CASTRGAGKTQYF
TGTGCCAGCACCCGAGGGGCCGGGAAGACCCAGTACTTC
>many|TRBJ2-5|TRBV6-5|NA
CASRDIGTQYF
TGTGCCAGCAGGGACATCGGGACCCAGTACTTC
>many|TRBJ2-7|TRBV16|NA
CASSQSPDSSYEQYF
TGTGCCAGCAGCCAATCCCCAGATAGCTCCTACGAGCAGTACTTC
>NA|TRBJ2-5|TRBV7-2|NA
CASTLSQETQYF
TGTGCCAGCACCCTATCCCAAGAGACCCAGTACTTC
>NA|TRBJ2-3|TRBV20-1|NA
CSANDAPRGTDTQYF
TGCAGTGCTAACGACGCCCCTCGTGGCACAGATACGCAGTATTTT
>many|TRBJ1-2|TRBV19|NA
CASSGVWRNFNYGYTF
TGTGCCAGTAGTGGAGTCTGGCGGAATTTTAACTATGGCTACACCTTC
>few|TRBJ2-1|TRBV10-3|NA
CASSYLAGSSYNEQFF
TGTGCCAGCAGTTACCTGGCGGGGAGCTCCTACAATGAGCAGTTCTTC
>NA|TRBJ1-2|TRBV7-9|NA
CASSLMGFEGYTF
TGTGCCAGCAGCTTAATGGGCTTTGAAGGCTACACCTTC
>many|TRBJ1-1|TRBV5-1|TRBD1
CASSLISGGSDTEAFF
TGCGCCAGCAGCTTAATCTCAGGGGGATCGGACACTGAAGCTTTCTTT
>few|TRBJ1-3|TRBV10-1|NA
CASSESPNGDTIYF
TGCGCCAGCAGTGAGTCGCCAAACGGGGACACCATATATTTT
>NA|TRBJ2-7|TRBV15|NA
CATSRTASYEQYF
TGTGCCACCAGCAGGACCGCTTCCTACGAGCAGTACTTC
>few|TRBJ2-7|TRBV20-1|TRBD2
CSARAVPTSGRERYEQYF
TGCAGTGCTAGAGCCGTTCCGACTAGCGGGAGGGAGAGGTACGAGCAGTACTTC
>many|TRBJ1-1|TRBV28|NA
CASSLTQTNTEAFF
TGTGCCAGCAGTTTAACCCAGACGAACACTGAAGCTTTCTTT
>many|TRBJ1-5|TRBV6-6|NA
CASSYLGNQPQHF
TGTGCCAGCAGTTACTTAGGCAATCAGCCCCAGCATTTT
>many|TRBJ2-7|TRBV2|TRBD1
CASSEGSGTGYYEQYF
TGTGCCAGCAGTGAAGGCTCGGGGACAGGGTACTACGAGCAGTACTTC
>NA|TRBJ2-7|TRBV25-1|TRBD2
CASSESQGLAGGNLGYEQYF
TGTGCCAGCAGTGAATCCCAGGGACTAGCGGGGGGGAACTTAGGGTACGAGCAGTACTTC
>NA|TRBJ2-3|TRBV7-2|NA
CASSPGTAISTDTQYF
TGTGCCAGCAGTCCCGGGACGGCAATTTCCACAGATACGCAGTATTTT
>NA|TRBJ2-7|TRBV7-7|TRBD1
CASSADRGSSEQYF
TGTGCCAGCAGCGCGGACAGGGGATCGTCCGAGCAGTACTTC
>NA|TRBJ2-7|TRBV11-3|TRBD2
CASSWGGRADEQYF
TGTGCCAGCAGCTGGGGCGGGAGGGCCGACGAGCAGTACTTC
>many|TRBJ2-5|TRBV7-8|TRBD2
CASSLVGLAGKETQYF
TGTGCCAGCAGCTTAGTTGGACTAGCGGGTAAAGAGACCCAGTACTTC
>once|TRBJ2-1|TRBV20-1|NA
CSAPWELAYNEQFF
TGCAGTGCTCCTTGGGAGCTGGCCTACAATGAGCAGTTCTTC
>many|TRBJ2-7|TRBV29-1|TRBD2
CSVEGLAESSYEQYF
TGCAGCGTTGAGGGACTAGCGGAGTCCTCCTACGAGCAGTACTTC
>many|TRBJ2-3|TRBV20-1|TRBD2
CSARASGGTDTQYF
TGCAGTGCTAGAGCTAGCGGGGGAACAGATACGCAGTATTTT
>NA|TRBJ2-3|TRBV25-1|TRBD1
CASSETGTDTQYF
TGTGCCAGCAGTGAGACAGGGACGGATACGCAGTATTTT
>many|TRBJ1-2|TRBV7-9|NA
CASSLGERGRGGYTF
TGTGCCAGCAGCTTAGGCGAACGGGGACGGGGTGGCTACACCTTC
>many|TRBJ1-6|TRBV14|NA
CASSQYSGSPLHF
TGTGCCAGCAGCCAATACAGCGGTTCACCCCTCCACTTT
>once|TRBJ1-2|TRBV10-2|NA
CASSVVGDGYTF
TGCGCCAGCAGTGTAGTCGGTGATGGCTACACCTTC
>NA|TRBJ2-5|TRBV29-1|TRBD2
CSVNPSGGGETQYF
TGCAGCGTTAACCCGAGCGGGGGTGGGGAGACCCAGTACTTC
>many|TRBJ1-4|TRBV5-8|NA
CASSVGGGEKLFF
TGTGCCAGCAGCGTCGGAGGAGGAGAAAAACTGTTTTTT
>many|TRBJ1-1|TRBV5-8|NA
CASSPSYAFF
TGTGCCAGCAGCCCATCCTACGCTTTCTTT
>NA|TRBJ1-2|TRBV7-8|NA
CASSLAGFNYGYTF
TGTGCCAGCAGCTTAGCAGGATTTAACTATGGCTACACCTTC
>NA|TRBJ2-5|TRBV7-6|TRBD1
CASNLHTGQGVEIQHF
TGTGCCAGCAACTTACATACGGGACAGGGTGTTGAGATCCAGCACTTC
>few|TRBJ1-2|TRBV24-1|NA
CATSGTENYGYTF
TGTGCCACCAGTGGGACGGAGAACTATGGCTACACCTTC
>once|TRBJ2-5|TRBV2|NA
CASKGRTYQETQYF
TGTGCCAGCAAGGGACGGACGTACCAAGAGACCCAGTACTTC
>once|TRBJ1-5|TRBV2|NA
CASSRRHALDSNQPQHF
TGTGCCAGCAGCAGAAGACATGCTTTAGATAGCAATCAGCCCCAGCATTTT
>NA|TRBJ2-1|TRBV25-1|TRBD2
CASSSGGSTSSYNEQFF
TGTGCCAGCAGCTCGGGGGGAAGCACAAGCTCCTACAATGAGCAGTTCTTC
>NA|TRBJ1-5|TRBV19|NA
CAWSEPDRSYSNQPQHF
TGTGCCTGGAGCGAACCCGACAGAAGCTATAGCAATCAGCCCCAGCATTTT
>NA|TRBJ2-7|TRBV5-1|NA
CASSLLPDPISYEQYF
TGCGCCAGCAGCTTGCTGCCAGACCCAATTTCCTACGAGCAGTACTTC
>many|TRBJ1-2|TRBV29-1|NA
CSGQGAYGYTF
TGCAGCGGTCAGGGCGCCTATGGCTACACCTTC